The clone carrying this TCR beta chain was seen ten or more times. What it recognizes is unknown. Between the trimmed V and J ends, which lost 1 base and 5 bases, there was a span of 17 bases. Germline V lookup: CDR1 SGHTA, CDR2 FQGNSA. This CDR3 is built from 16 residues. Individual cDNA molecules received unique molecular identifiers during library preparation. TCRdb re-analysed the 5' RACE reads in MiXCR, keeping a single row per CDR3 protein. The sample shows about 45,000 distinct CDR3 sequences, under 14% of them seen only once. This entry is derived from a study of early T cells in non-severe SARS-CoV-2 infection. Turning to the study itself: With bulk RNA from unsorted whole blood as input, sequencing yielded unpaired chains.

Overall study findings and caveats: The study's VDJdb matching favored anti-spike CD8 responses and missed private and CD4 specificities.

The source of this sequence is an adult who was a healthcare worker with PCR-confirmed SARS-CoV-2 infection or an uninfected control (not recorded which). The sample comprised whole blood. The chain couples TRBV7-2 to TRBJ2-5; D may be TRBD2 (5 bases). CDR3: CASSLGWLASGETQYF. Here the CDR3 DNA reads TGTGCCAGCAGCTTAGGGTGGCTAGCATCGGGGGAGACCCAGTACTTC.